Listed here are 21 T cell receptor beta chains from one sample, sequenced in a study of blood T cells in healthy people across ages. A second about 7 to 12 cycle PCR used barcoded and J-beta primers. One entry per CDR3 protein, called by TCRdb with MiXCR from the 5' RACE reads. The sample has about 1.8 million distinct CDR3 sequences; 49% are singletons. Sequencing used blood. The receptors come from a woman between 40 and 50 years old in good health.

V usage is TRBV29-1 and J usage is TRBJ2-3; 7 bases fit TRBD1. Germline CDR1 SQVTM, CDR2 ANQGSEA. The CDR3 is made up of 15 amino acids. Losses at the gene ends were 0 bases for V and 4 bases for J; bases not matched to a gene: 7. The CDR3: CSVEDLGQGADTQYF. The CDR3 DNA sequence: TGCAGCGTTGAAGATCTTGGCCAGGGGGCAGATACGCAGTATTTT.

This chain uses TRBV15 with TRBJ1-2, with D unresolved. Germline V gives CDR1 LNHNV, CDR2 YYDKDF (reference sequence). The length of the CDR3 is 17 residues. Trimming stripped 0 bases from V and 5 bases from J, with 19 bases between. The CDR3 reads CATSRDPTRLPIYGYTF. DNA for the CDR3: TGTGCCACCAGCAGAGACCCGACGAGGCTTCCTATTTATGGCTACACCTTC.

A remark on this clonotype: A single base separates this from a much larger clone, so it may be a read error. The chain combines TRBV10-2 with TRBJ2-7, with D possibly TRBD2 on 5 matching bases. V lost 6 bases, J lost 7 bases, and 13 bases lay in between. The CDR3 consists of 12 residues. Germline V gene lookup returns CDR1 WSHSY and CDR2 SAAADI. The CDR3 sequence: CASSQLVCEQYF. CDR3 in DNA: TGCGCCAGCAGCCAACTAGTTTGTGAGCAGTACTTC.

The genes are TRBV5-1 and TRBJ2-2; perhaps TRBD1 as D (5 bases). Deletions cut 5 bases from V and 6 bases from J, with 17 bases between. The CDR3 is 15 amino acids. CDR1 is SGHRS, CDR2 YFSETQ, per germline. The CDR3 reads CASRIGPQVAGELFF. The CDR3 coding sequence is TGCGCCAGCAGAATCGGGCCACAGGTCGCCGGGGAGCTGTTTTTT.

The rearrangement uses TRBV24-1 and TRBJ2-3; a weak D match, TRBD1 (6 bases). Trimming shortened V by 1 base and J by 3 bases, and 10 bases separated the two germline ends. Germline CDR1 and CDR2: KGHDR and SFDVKD. The CDR3 is 15 residues long. The CDR3 reads CATSDFRTATDTQYF. The CDR3, as DNA: TGTGCCACCAGTGATTTTAGGACAGCAACAGATACGCAGTATTTT.

In DNA, the CDR3 is TGTGCCAGCAGTTTCGCTAGCGGGGTCCAGGAGCAGTTCTTC. Encoded protein: CASSFASGVQEQFF. This chain joins TRBV2 and TRBJ2-1; 9 bases are shared with TRBD2. The CDR3 covers 14 residues. Germline V gives CDR1 SNHLY, CDR2 FYNNEI. The junction had 9 bases not matched to a gene; V was cut back by 5 bases and J by 10 bases.

The chain is built from TRBV28 and TRBJ1-2, with a possible D match to TRBD1 (6 bases). The length of the CDR3 is 14 residues. Trimming pared 2 bases from V and 4 bases from J, leaving 11 bases between. The germline V gene encodes CDR1 MDHEN and CDR2 SYDVKM. For the CDR3, the DNA is TGTGCCAGCAGTTTACCTGACAGGATCTATGGCTACACCTTC. It yields the protein CASSLPDRIYGYTF.

The rearrangement links TRBV5-5 to TRBJ2-7; tentative D call: TRBD1 (5 bases). CDR1 and CDR2 (germline): SGHKS, YYEKEE (reference sequence). The CDR3 sequence is 12 residues long. V was shortened by 0 bases and J by 9 bases, with 10 bases between the two germline ends. CDR3 loop: CASSLAGIGQYF. CDR3 sequence (DNA): TGTGCCAGCAGCTTGGCAGGGATAGGGCAGTACTTC.

This clonotype was seen only a few times. The J gene is TRBJ1-2, the V gene TRBV6-5; maybe TRBD1 (6 bases). The V and J ends lost 4 bases and 4 bases respectively, with 13 bases between them. This CDR3 comprises 14 residues. Per germline, CDR1 MNHEY and CDR2 SVGAGI. CDR3 loop: CASSFLGQSYGYTF. The CDR3 DNA reads as TGTGCCAGCAGTTTTCTCGGACAGAGCTATGGCTACACCTTC.

The V gene is TRBV6-2 or TRBV6-3, the J gene TRBJ1-1; a possible D gene is TRBD1 (6 bases). V was pared by 2 bases and J by 0 bases, with 19 bases between. The CDR3 runs to 18 residues. Germline values: CDR1 MNHEY, CDR2 SVGEGT. The CDR3 loop is CASSYGRGSAMMNTEAFF. The DNA for the CDR3 is TGTGCCAGCAGTTACGGAAGGGGGTCAGCCATGATGAACACTGAAGCTTTCTTT.

This clonotype was recorded once. The rearrangement links TRBV18 to TRBJ1-2, with a tentative D call TRBD1 (5 bases). The CDR3 consists of 16 residues. V shed 3 bases and J shed 5 bases, with 19 bases lying between them. CDR1 is KGHSH, CDR2 LQKENI, per germline. The CDR3 here is CASSPNPGAPTYGYTF. CDR3 coding DNA: TGTGCCAGCTCACCGAACCCCGGGGCACCCACGTATGGCTACACCTTC.

This chain connects TRBV6-5 to TRBJ2-3, with 9 bases fitting TRBD2. V lost 6 bases to trimming and J lost 3 bases; unmatched junction nucleotides: 7. Germline values: CDR1 MNHEY, CDR2 SVGAGI. CDR3 length: 15 amino acids. The chain's CDR3 is CASSQILAGTDTQYF. The CDR3, as DNA: TGTGCCAGCAGCCAAATCCTAGCGGGGACAGATACGCAGTATTTT.

This clonotype was picked up a small number of times. The CDR3, as DNA: TGTGCCAGCAGCTTAGAGGCAAGCGGGGGCCGCTACGAGCAGTACTTC. This encodes CASSLEASGGRYEQYF. V and J are TRBV7-2 and TRBJ2-7, with 8 positions matching TRBD2. The CDR3 runs to 16 residues. Germline loops: CDR1 SGHTA, CDR2 FQGNSA. V was clipped by 1 base and J by 3 bases; unmatched bases: 8.

The chain couples TRBV10-3 to TRBJ2-3; tentatively, D is TRBD2 (5 bases). Trimming removed 6 bases at V and 0 bases at J, with 16 bases between. CDR1 and CDR2 (germline): ENHRY, SYGVKD. This CDR3 has 16 amino acids. The CDR3 region is CAIRRTAAVSTDTQYF. The CDR3 nucleotides read TGTGCCATCAGACGTACAGCGGCGGTGAGCACAGATACGCAGTATTTT.

This chain links TRBV10-3 with TRBJ2-2, with D perhaps being TRBD1 or TRBD2 (6 bases each). CDR1 and CDR2 (germline): ENHRY, SYGVKD. The CDR3 loop spans 12 amino acids. V was cut by 10 bases and J by 6 bases, with 12 bases left in between. CDR3 DNA: TGTGCCACCAAGGGGGAGGCCGGGGAGCTGTTTTTT. Protein product: CATKGEAGELFF.

The chain couples TRBV20-1 to TRBJ1-2; the match to TRBD1 covers 8 bases. Losses at the gene ends were 5 bases for V and 0 bases for J; bases not matched to a gene: 8. There are 15 residues in the CDR3. CDR1 is DFQATT, CDR2 SNEGSKA, per germline (reference sequence). The CDR3 bases are TGCAGTGCTGACAGGGGTTTGTCTCCTAACTATGGCTACACCTTC. Translated: CSADRGLSPNYGYTF.

The rearrangement uses TRBV9 and TRBJ2-3; 7 nucleotides match TRBD2. The ends lost 0 bases at V and 4 bases at J; junction bases unmatched: 11. Germline V gives CDR1 SGDLS, CDR2 YYNGEE. The length of the CDR3 is 17 residues. DNA for the CDR3: TGTGCCAGCAGCGTAGTCGCGGGGGAGTGGGAGGCAGATACGCAGTATTTT. As protein: CASSVVAGEWEADTQYF. The complete variable domain, with remaining parts taken from reference TRBV9 and TRBJ2-3, reads DSGVTQTPKHLITATGQRVTLRCSPRSGDLSVYWYQQSLDQGLQFLIQYYNGEERAKGNILERFSAQQFPDLHSELNLSSLELGDSALYFCASSVVAGEWEADTQYFGPGTRLTVL.

The chain has TRBV3-1 and TRBJ2-5, with D possibly TRBD1 on 6 matching bases. This CDR3 spans 14 amino acids. Trimming pared 3 bases from V and 10 bases from J, leaving 18 bases between. Germline CDR1 LGHDT, CDR2 YNNKEL (reference sequence). CDR3 nucleotides: TGTGCCAGCAGCCATGACAGTACAGGGTGGAACCAGTACTTC. It is translated as CASSHDSTGWNQYF.

V gene TRBV7-9 combines with J gene TRBJ2-7; 13 nucleotides line up with TRBD2. The CDR3 is 16 amino acids. CDR1 and CDR2 (germline): SEHNR, FQNEAQ (reference sequence). V shed 3 bases, J shed 10 bases, and the junction held 12 bases outside the gene matches. CDR3 DNA sequence: TGTGCCAGCAGCTTCCCGGGACTAGCGGGGCAAGAGTCCCAGTACTTC. Translated: CASSFPGLAGQESQYF.

V usage is TRBV20-1 and J usage is TRBJ2-6; possibly TRBD2 for D (5 bases). CDR1 is DFQATT, CDR2 SNEGSKA, per germline (reference sequence). The V end was cut by 0 bases, the J end by 0 bases, with 9 bases between. The CDR3 runs to 16 residues. The CDR3 loop reads CSARDRGNSGANVLTF. As DNA, the CDR3 is TGCAGTGCTAGAGATCGAGGGAACTCTGGGGCCAACGTCCTGACTTTC.

This sequence joins TRBV29-1 and TRBJ2-5; 9 bases are a match to TRBD2. The junction had 5 bases not matched to a gene; V was cut back by 3 bases and J by 0 bases. This CDR3 contains 15 residues. Germline CDR1 and CDR2: SQVTM and ANQGSEA. The CDR3 nucleotides read TGCAGCGTTGAGGCTAGCGGGGTGTACCAAGAGACCCAGTACTTC. It is translated as CSVEASGVYQETQYF.